This T cell receptor beta chain was documented in a study of TIL therapy for anti-PD-1-resistant metastatic lung cancer. Study at large: Tumors were harvested before any PD-1/PD-L1 blockade. Tumors had a median PD-L1 proportion score of 5% to 6.5%. Tumors carried a median 1.5 non-synonymous mutations per megabase. Points from the study as a whole: The baseline peripheral repertoire was partially replaced by infused TIL clonotypes that later decayed.

This was the immunoSEQ v3 assay. Only in-frame clones appear in the TCRdb table, and some are missing; sequencing was by immunoSEQ multiplex PCR. Of 20,000 to 25,000 clones in the sample, roughly 79% are singletons; the top ten hold under 7.5%. The time point denotes: pre-treatment sample, taken before nivolumab and TIL therapy. Comments on this clone: The target antigen is unknown.

This TCR derives from a person aged 25 to 80 with non-small cell lung cancer. Sequenced here: blood, sampled at baseline.

CDR3 sequence reads: CASSPIWDRGSAGANVLTF. In DNA form, the CDR3 reads TGTGCCAGCAGCCCCATTTGGGACAGGGGGTCGGCTGGGGCCAACGTCCTGACTTTC. This chain connects TRBV7-8 to TRBJ2-6, with 11 bases identical to TRBD1. Germline V lookup: CDR1 SGHVS, CDR2 FQNEAQ. Trimming took 5 bases from V and 2 from J; bases not matched to a gene: 11. There are 19 residues in the CDR3.